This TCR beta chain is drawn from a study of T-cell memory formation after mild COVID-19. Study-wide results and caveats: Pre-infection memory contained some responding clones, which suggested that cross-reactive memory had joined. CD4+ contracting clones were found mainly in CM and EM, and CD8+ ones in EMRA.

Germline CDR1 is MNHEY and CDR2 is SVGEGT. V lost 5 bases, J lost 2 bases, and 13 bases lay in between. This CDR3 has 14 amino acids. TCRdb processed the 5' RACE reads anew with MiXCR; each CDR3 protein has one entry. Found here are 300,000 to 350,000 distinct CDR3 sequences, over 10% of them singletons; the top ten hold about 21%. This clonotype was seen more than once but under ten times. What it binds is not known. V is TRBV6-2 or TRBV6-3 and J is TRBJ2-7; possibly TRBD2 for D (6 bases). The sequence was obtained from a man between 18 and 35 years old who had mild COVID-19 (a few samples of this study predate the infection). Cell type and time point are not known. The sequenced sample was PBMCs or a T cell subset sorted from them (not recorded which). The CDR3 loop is CASSLAGRTYEQYV. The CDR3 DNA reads TGTGCCAGCAGTCTAGCAGGGAGGACCTACGAGCAGTACGTC.